The sequence of this T cell receptor (beta chain) was determined in a study of a mutant IDH1 vaccine in newly diagnosed glioma. Whole-study context: Onset of vaccination occurred 4-6 weeks following radiotherapy alone, or with temozolomide cycles. V12 took place at week 35, and V13 at week 47. The study's findings and limits: Patients showed vaccine-induced immune responses at a rate of 93.3%.

Generated by immunoSEQ multiplex PCR, the TCRdb table keeps only in-frame clones and is missing some. Of tens of thousands of clones detected, roughly 74% appear once; the ten largest clones hold over 4%. This CDR3 has 16 amino acids. Germline values: CDR1 MNHEY, CDR2 SMNVEV (reference sequence). V lost 4 bases and J lost 0; bases outside the gene matches: 9. The sample's time point: week 35, safety follow-up. Vaccine doses each comprised 300 ug of mutant IDH1 20-mer peptide, with topical imiquimod. Each tumor in the donors was a new WHO grade 3 or 4 astrocytoma, IDH1-mutant and ATRX-lost. As for this clone: Its antigen is unidentified.

The origin of this receptor is a man aged 45 to 65 with glioma. The specimen was PBMCs, collected from a glioma patient whose treatment included an IDH1 peptide vaccine. This chain connects TRBV27 to TRBJ2-7, with TRBD2 matching 7 bases. CDR3 sequence: CASSSLGEGISYEQYF. CDR3 bases: TGTGCCAGCAGTTCACTAGGGGAGGGGATCTCCTACGAGCAGTACTTC.